Listed here are 27 T cell receptor beta chains from one sample, sequenced in a study of T cell changes during pregnancy in multiple sclerosis (dated by TCRdb to the late 2010s). The library came from the immunoSEQ multiplex PCR assay. The source is immuneACCESS, and TCRdb retained only in-frame sequences with V and J called. Part of the clones is not carried over; for the studies checked, unresolved V genes explain less than half of this, and the remainder is unexplained. The sample contains 56,000 or so clones, 89% of them found a single time. Of the sample, about 1.8% is held by the ten largest clones. The sample was peripheral blood, taken after pregnancy. The origin of the receptors is a female donor with multiple sclerosis, enrolled in a pregnancy study.

This clone was recorded once. The gene calls are TRBV6-4 and TRBJ1-1, with 7 bases aligning to TRBD1. The CDR3 runs to 13 residues. Looked up from germline, CDR1 is MRHNA and CDR2 is SNTAGT. Trimming at V came to 6 bases and at J to 1 base, leaving 2 bases not matched to a gene. The CDR3 DNA reads as TGTGCCAGCAGGAGGGGGCGGAACACTGAAGCTTTCTTT. Protein sequence: CASRRGRNTEAFF.

V is TRBV28 and J is TRBJ1-1; D unclear. The CDR3 consists of 12 residues. Trimming cost V 1 base and J 5 bases, with 5 bases left between them. Germline V gene data show CDR1 as MDHEN and CDR2 as SYDVKM. CDR3 DNA sequence: TGTGCCAGCAGTTTATCCAAAACTGAAGCTTTCTTT. This translates into CASSLSKTEAFF.

The chain is built from TRBV5-4 and TRBJ2-6; no firm D call. Trimming removed 2 bases from V and 2 bases from J, with 11 bases in between. The CDR3 is made up of 16 amino acids. Germline V CDR1 and CDR2: SGHNT, YYREEE (reference sequence). The CDR3 is CASSLGGDAGANVLTF. In DNA form, the CDR3 reads TGTGCCAGCAGCTTAGGCGGTGACGCTGGGGCCAACGTCCTGACTTTC.

The chain joins TRBV6-1 to TRBJ1-3; D call uncertain. Germline assignment: CDR1 MNHNS and CDR2 SASEGT. With 2 bases removed from V and 11 bases from J, the gap between germline ends came to 10 bases. This CDR3 region has 12 residues. The chain's CDR3 is CASSEFAWSIYF. CDR3 in DNA: TGTGCCAGCAGTGAATTCGCGTGGTCCATATATTTT.

The chain combines TRBV6-1 with TRBJ2-7; 7 nucleotides align to TRBD1. From germline, CDR1 is MNHNS and CDR2 SASEGT. The ends lost 5 bases at V and 3 bases at J; junction bases unmatched: 7. CDR3 length: 14 residues. The CDR3 DNA sequence: TGTGCCAGCAGTTCTTTGACAGGGATCTACGAGCAGTACTTC. It specifies CASSSLTGIYEQYF.

The chain uses TRBV6-6 and TRBJ1-3; D not certain. The length of the CDR3 is 15 residues. Germline CDR1 and CDR2: MNHNY and SVGAGI (reference sequence). Trimming removed 3 bases from V and 3 bases from J, with 12 bases in between. The CDR3: CASSYRRAGGNTIYF. Here the CDR3 DNA reads TGTGCCAGCAGTTATCGACGGGCGGGTGGAAACACCATATATTTT.

The chain uses TRBV15 and TRBJ1-5, with 7 bases matching TRBD1. The CDR3 contains 14 residues. V lost 9 bases to trimming and J lost 4 bases; unmatched junction nucleotides: 9. In germline, CDR1 is LNHNV, CDR2 YYDKDF (reference sequence). CDR3 protein: CATHPRGQNQPQHF. CDR3 bases: TGTGCCACTCACCCTCGGGGACAGAATCAGCCCCAGCATTTT.

This chain's CDR3 is CASSELRTTYRANYGYTF. CDR3 nucleotide sequence: TGTGCCAGCAGTGAGCTCCGGACTACATATAGGGCTAACTATGGCTACACCTTC. This chain joins TRBV6-1 and TRBJ1-2; D uncertain. V lost 3 bases to trimming and J lost 0 bases, with 20 bases between them. CDR3 size: 18 residues. The germline gives CDR1 MNHNS, CDR2 SASEGT.

The chain combines TRBV7-2 with TRBJ1-3, with D tentatively TRBD1 (5 bases). V gave up 6 bases and J gave up 7 bases, with 13 bases separating them. Germline-derived CDR1 and CDR2 are SGHTA and FQGNSA. The CDR3 spans 13 residues. This CDR3 reads CASRFTRANTIYF. The CDR3 region has the DNA TGTGCCAGCAGGTTTACCAGGGCCAACACCATATATTTT.

The genes are TRBV6-1 and TRBJ2-1; 7 nucleotides agree with TRBD1. Germline V lookup: CDR1 MNHNS, CDR2 SASEGT. The junction had 12 bases not matched to a gene; V was cut back by 6 bases and J by 7 bases. This CDR3 has 15 amino acids. Written as DNA, the CDR3 is TGTGCCAGCAGCCCCGACAGGGTATTACAGAATGAGCAGTTCTTC. This gives the protein CASSPDRVLQNEQFF.

The chain has TRBV4-3 and TRBJ1-6, with D possibly matching TRBD1 (6 bases). Germline CDR1 is LGHNA and CDR2 is YSLEER. The CDR3 covers 13 residues. Trimming stripped 0 bases from V and 16 bases from J, with 13 bases between. The CDR3 reads CASSQEQGTYLHF. DNA for the CDR3: TGCGCCAGCAGCCAAGAACAAGGGACATATCTCCACTTT.

The rearrangement joins TRBV30 to TRBJ1-2; 8 positions agree with TRBD1. The CDR3 has 18 amino acids. Per the germline V gene, CDR1 is GTSNPN and CDR2 is SVGIG (reference sequence). Trimming took 5 bases from V and 1 from J; bases not matched to a gene: 18. This CDR3 reads CAWHHDRDRSFFNYGYTF. CDR3 DNA sequence: TGTGCCTGGCACCACGACCGGGACAGGTCGTTTTTTAACTATGGCTACACCTTC. The full variable domain, its missing parts supplied by reference TRBV30 and TRBJ1-2, is SQTIHQWPATLVQPVGSPLSLECTVEGTSNPNLYWYRQAAGRGLQLLFYSVGIGQISSEVPQNLSASRPQDRQFILSSKKLLLSDSGFYLCAWHHDRDRSFFNYGYTFGSGTRLTVV.

This chain connects TRBV6-1 to TRBJ2-7; tentatively, D is TRBD1 (6 bases). CDR1 and CDR2 from the germline V gene are MNHNS and SASEGT. The length of the CDR3 is 14 residues. With 2 bases removed from V and 1 base from J, the gap between germline ends came to 9 bases. DNA for the CDR3: TGTGCCAGCAGTGAACAGGGGATTTCCTACGAGCAGTACTTC. It yields the protein CASSEQGISYEQYF.

The rearrangement links TRBV30 to TRBJ1-1; possible D gene TRBD1, 5 bases. CDR3 length: 13 residues. CDR1 and CDR2 (germline): GTSNPN, SVGIG (reference sequence). Trimming took off 7 bases at V and 8 bases at J, with 20 bases between the two ends. The CDR3 DNA is TGTGCCTCCCCGGACCCCCAGGGTATGGAAGCTTTCTTT. Amino acid sequence: CASPDPQGMEAFF.

The chain joins TRBV4-3 to TRBJ1-2, with unresolved D. CDR3 size: 17 residues. Germline lookup yields CDR1 LGHNA and CDR2 YSLEER. Trimming stripped 0 bases from V and 2 bases from J, with 16 bases between. This CDR3 reads CASSQDLIGVRNYGYTF. CDR3 DNA: TGCGCCAGCAGCCAAGACCTAATCGGGGTCCGCAACTATGGCTACACCTTC.

The chain has TRBV7-3 and TRBJ2-3, with TRBD2 matching over 7 bases. The V and J ends lost 4 bases and 3 bases, in that order; junction bases with no gene match: 1. Germline V gene lookup returns CDR1 SGHTA and CDR2 FQGTGA. The CDR3 extends over 13 amino acids. CDR3 sequence: CASSWDYTDTQYF. For the CDR3, the DNA is TGTGCCAGCAGCTGGGACTATACAGATACGCAGTATTTT.

The V and J genes are TRBV18 and TRBJ1-4; no reliable D call. The CDR3 consists of 14 residues. Per the germline V gene, CDR1 is KGHSH and CDR2 is LQKENI. Trimming removed 0 bases at V and 7 bases at J, with 9 bases between. The CDR3 here is CASSPPGVSEKLFF. As DNA, the CDR3 is TGTGCCAGCTCACCACCCGGGGTCAGTGAAAAACTGTTTTTT.

This chain uses TRBV25-1 with TRBJ1-4, with D hard to call. Looked up from germline, CDR1 is MGHDK and CDR2 is SYGVNS. The CDR3 sequence is 14 residues long. Trimming shortened V by 8 bases and J by 0 bases, and 10 bases separated the two germline ends. The CDR3 is CASGGQATNEKLFF. CDR3 bases: TGTGCCAGCGGCGGGCAGGCAACTAATGAAAAACTGTTTTTT.

The chain links TRBV5-1 to TRBJ2-3; 8 nucleotides line up with TRBD2. This CDR3 has 15 residues. V lost 0 bases and J lost 5; bases outside the gene matches: 5. From germline, CDR1 is SGHRS and CDR2 YFSETQ. The CDR3 region has the DNA TGCGCCAGCAGCTTGGTCCTAGCGGGCCAAGATACGCAGTATTTT. Amino acids: CASSLVLAGQDTQYF.

The V call is TRBV15, the J call TRBJ1-5; possibly TRBD1 for D (5 bases). The CDR3 consists of 13 residues. The V gene's germline CDR1 is LNHNV and CDR2 YYDKDF (reference sequence). The V end lost 8 bases, the J end lost 7 bases, and 15 bases lay between the germline ends. CDR3 protein: CATSDSLEQPQHF. As DNA, the CDR3 is TGTGCCACCTCAGACAGTTTAGAACAGCCCCAGCATTTT.

This sequence joins TRBV7-9 and TRBJ1-4; weak D call: TRBD1 (5 bases). Germline CDR1 reads SEHNR; CDR2 reads FQNEAQ (reference sequence). The CDR3 has 15 residues. Trimming took off 5 bases at V and 0 bases at J, with 10 bases between the two ends. The CDR3 reads CASSPKGATNEKLFF. DNA for the CDR3: TGTGCCAGCAGCCCGAAAGGGGCAACTAATGAAAAACTGTTTTTT. Full variable domain (missing parts from reference TRBV7-9 and TRBJ1-4): DTGVSQNPRHKITKRGQNVTFRCDPISEHNRLYWYRQTLGQGPEFLTYFQNEAQLEKSRLLSDRFSAERPKGSFSTLEIQRTEQGDSAMYLCASSPKGATNEKLFFGSGTQLSVL.

This chain uses TRBV7-6 with TRBJ2-5, with a tentative D call TRBD2 (7 bases). Trimming left V 3 bases short and J 5 bases short, with 13 bases between. Per the germline V gene, CDR1 is SGHVS and CDR2 is FNYEAQ. The CDR3 totals 14 residues. CDR3 protein: CASSFRGGSETQYF. The CDR3 bases are TGTGCCAGCAGCTTTAGGGGGGGAAGCGAGACCCAGTACTTC.

This chain links TRBV5-5 with TRBJ2-1; unclear D gene. There are 15 residues in the CDR3. Germline V lookup: CDR1 SGHKS, CDR2 YYEKEE (reference sequence). The V end was cut by 0 bases, the J end by 4 bases, with 11 bases between. CDR3: CASSLDRVTYNEQFF. Written as DNA, the CDR3 is TGTGCCAGCAGCTTGGATCGGGTGACTTACAATGAGCAGTTCTTC.

Only one count was recorded for this clone. The chain couples TRBV7-8 to TRBJ2-1; D not resolved. Germline V lookup: CDR1 SGHVS, CDR2 FQNEAQ. There are 12 residues in the CDR3. V was trimmed by 1 base and J by 12 bases, leaving 10 bases between them. CDR3 DNA: TGTGCCAGCAGCTTAGTGCGGCACGCGCAGTTCTTC. Its protein product is CASSLVRHAQFF.

The J gene is TRBJ1-4, the V gene TRBV6-5; 7 bases are a match to TRBD1. CDR1 is MNHEY and CDR2 is SVGAGI in the germline V gene. The CDR3 is 15 amino acids. Trimming at V came to 5 bases and at J to 8 bases, leaving 11 bases not matched to a gene. CDR3 nucleotides: TGTGCCAGCAGTCCCACAGGGGTCAGCGGGGAAAAACTGTTTTTT. This codes for CASSPTGVSGEKLFF.

V gene TRBV10-3 combines with J gene TRBJ2-7; tentatively, D is TRBD1 (6 bases). Germline CDR1 reads ENHRY; CDR2 reads SYGVKD. V shed 2 bases and J shed 5 bases, with 10 bases lying between them. The CDR3 length is 13 residues. The CDR3 is CAISEISGDEQYF. The CDR3 nucleotides are TGTGCCATCAGTGAGATTTCAGGGGACGAGCAGTACTTC.

As for this clone: Additional DNA sequences in this sample encode the identical CDR3. V usage is TRBV7-3 and J usage is TRBJ2-1; 12 bases are shared with TRBD2. Germline CDR1 reads SGHTA; CDR2 reads FQGTGA. This CDR3 spans 15 amino acids. V lost 5 bases to trimming and J lost 2 bases; unmatched junction nucleotides: 1. CDR3 nucleotide sequence: TGTGCCAGCAGCCCTAGCGGGGGGGCCTACAATGAGCAGTTCTTC. Its translation is CASSPSGGAYNEQFF.